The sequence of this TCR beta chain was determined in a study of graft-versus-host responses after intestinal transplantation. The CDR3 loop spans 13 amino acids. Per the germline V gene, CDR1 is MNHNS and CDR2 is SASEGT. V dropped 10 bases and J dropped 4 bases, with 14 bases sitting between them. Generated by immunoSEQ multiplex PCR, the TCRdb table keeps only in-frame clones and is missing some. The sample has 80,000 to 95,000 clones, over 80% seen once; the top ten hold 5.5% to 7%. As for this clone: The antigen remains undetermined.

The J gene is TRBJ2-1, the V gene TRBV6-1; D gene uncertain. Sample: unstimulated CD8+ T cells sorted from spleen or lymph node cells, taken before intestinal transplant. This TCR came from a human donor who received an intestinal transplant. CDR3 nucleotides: TGTGCCACTAGAAAGAACCAGTACAATGAGCAGTTCTTC. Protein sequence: CATRKNQYNEQFF.